This record covers a single T cell receptor beta chain. Its matching antigen is unknown. This table comes from immunoSEQ multiplex PCR, and its TCRdb copy is limited to in-frame clones, with some not included. The sample lists under 1,200 clones; 38% were seen once. V lost 7 bases and J lost 5, with 17 bases in between. CDR1 MDHEN and CDR2 SYDVKM come from the germline V gene. CDR3 size: 14 residues. The data are from a study of CXCR4 blockade with PD-1 therapy in pancreatic cancer. Study-wide results and limits: Antigen-specificity overlap of convergent dominant clones remained unconfirmed. Clone frequency correlated with its number of distinct nucleotide rearrangements. Tumors were clonally expanded, mean around 0.14 versus 0.05 in healthy blood.

These archived tumors were resected from patients never given neoadjuvant therapy beforehand. Material: tumor tissue. The chain combines TRBV28 with TRBJ1-1, with D possibly matching TRBD1 (6 bases). The sequence came from a human donor with pancreatic ductal adenocarcinoma. This CDR3 is CASMVGGMVTEAFF. CDR3 bases: TGTGCCAGCATGGTGGGGGGCATGGTGACTGAAGCTTTCTTT.